One sample yielded the 26 T cell receptor beta chains listed below, sequenced in a study of T cells in Graves' hyperthyroidism and ophthalmopathy. Researchers amplified the TCR beta CDR3 regions from RNA transcripts. The HTBI set primed first-round TCR CDR3 RT-PCR. TCRdb used MiXCR to reprocess the multiplex PCR reads, holding one entry per CDR3 protein. The sample contains more than 350,000 distinct CDR3 sequences, 15% of which appear only once. Sequenced: blood. These receptors all come from a woman aged 25-40 years with Graves' hyperthyroidism.

This clonotype was counted at least ten times. V usage is TRBV5-1 and J usage is TRBJ2-5; TRBD1 is a possible D gene (5 bases). V was shortened by 4 bases and J by 1 base, with 8 bases between the two germline ends. CDR3 length: 13 amino acids. Germline V gene sequence: CDR1 SGHRS, CDR2 YFSETQ. The CDR3 DNA sequence: TGCGCCAGCAGCGCTGACAGCCAAGAGACCCAGTACTTC. It is translated as CASSADSQETQYF.

Many counts were recorded for this clonotype. The chain carries TRBV5-1 and TRBJ2-7, with a possible D match to TRBD1 (6 bases). The CDR3 consists of 14 residues. Germline CDR1 reads SGHRS; CDR2 reads YFSETQ. The V end lost 2 bases, the J end lost 6 bases, and 15 bases lay between the germline ends. The CDR3 DNA follows: TGCGCCAGCAGCTTAGGGCAGGGGTCCGTCGAGCAGTACTTC. It specifies CASSLGQGSVEQYF.

This clonotype occurred many times. This chain connects TRBV20-1 to TRBJ2-7; unclear D gene. The CDR3 totals 14 residues. Germline assignment: CDR1 DFQATT and CDR2 SNEGSKA (reference sequence). Trimming took 5 bases from V and 0 from J, leaving 14 bases between them. The CDR3 region is CSAGKALSSYEQYF. The DNA for the CDR3 is TGCAGTGCTGGAAAAGCATTGAGCTCCTACGAGCAGTACTTC.

On this clonotype: With a much larger clone just one base away, this may be a read error. V usage is TRBV27 and J usage is TRBJ2-1; D uncertain. The CDR3 covers 13 residues. Germline V gene sequence: CDR1 MNHEY, CDR2 SMNVEV (reference sequence). Trimming stripped 8 bases from V and 5 bases from J, with 13 bases between. The CDR3 DNA follows: TGTGCCAGCCGTCGATCATTACACAATGAGCAGTTCTTC. This gives the protein CASRRSLHNEQFF.

This clonotype was counted only a few times. The chain joins TRBV7-3 to TRBJ2-7; possible D gene TRBD1, 5 bases. The CDR3 covers 15 residues. Trimming pared 2 bases from V and 0 bases from J, leaving 11 bases between. CDR1 and CDR2 (germline): SGHTA, FQGTGA. The CDR3 bases are TGTGCCAGCAGCTTACAGGGTATAGACTCCTACGAGCAGTACTTC. Amino acid sequence: CASSLQGIDSYEQYF.

This clonotype appeared many times. This chain connects TRBV6-1 to TRBJ2-1; tentatively, D is TRBD1 (6 bases). V was clipped by 7 bases and J by 4 bases, with 17 bases between them. The CDR3 totals 15 residues. Germline-derived CDR1 and CDR2 are MNHNS and SASEGT. CDR3 loop: CASTTTGARYNEQFF. The CDR3 coding sequence is TGTGCCAGCACTACGACAGGTGCCCGGTACAATGAGCAGTTCTTC.

This clonotype was seen more than once but under ten times. The rearrangement uses TRBV6-1 and TRBJ1-1; TRBD1 agrees at 8 bases. CDR1 and CDR2 (germline): MNHNS, SASEGT. After removal of 4 bases from V and 0 bases from J, the junction contained 10 bases not matched to a gene. This CDR3 region has 17 residues. CDR3 sequence (DNA): TGTGCCAGCAGTGTACAGGGGGTCGGGTTTATGAACACTGAAGCTTTCTTT. Encoded protein: CASSVQGVGFMNTEAFF.

Ten or more counts support this clonotype. This rearrangement joins TRBV4-1 to TRBJ2-1, with 7 bases fitting TRBD1. The V and J ends lost 0 bases and 2 bases, in that order; junction bases with no gene match: 4. The CDR3 extends over 16 amino acids. CDR1 MGHRA and CDR2 YSYEKL come from the germline V gene. CDR3 protein: CASSQDGTEAYNEQFF. The CDR3 coding sequence is TGCGCCAGCAGCCAAGACGGGACAGAGGCCTACAATGAGCAGTTCTTC.

In regard to this clonotype: At one end the junction does not follow the germline gene, possibly because of a read error. V gene TRBV7-3 combines with J gene TRBJ2-3; TRBD1 or TRBD2 may be the D gene (5 bases each). CDR1 SGHTA and CDR2 FQGTGA come from the germline V gene. This CDR3 comprises 15 residues. The CDR3 reads CAGSREGPFTDTQYF. CDR3 DNA: TGTGCCGGCAGCCGCGAGGGGCCCTTCACAGATACGCAGTATTTT.

This clonotype was observed many times. The chain carries TRBV10-3 and TRBJ2-3; 11 bases fit TRBD2. The ends lost 6 bases at V and 0 bases at J; junction bases unmatched: 2. CDR3 size: 15 residues. The germline CDR1 and CDR2 sequences are ENHRY and SYGVKD. Here the CDR3 DNA reads TGTGCCATCAGGCGGACTAGCGGGAGCACAGATACGCAGTATTTT. It yields the protein CAIRRTSGSTDTQYF.

This clonotype was recorded a few times. The chain recombines TRBV9 with TRBJ1-3; 9 bases agree with TRBD1. CDR1 and CDR2 from the germline V gene are SGDLS and YYNGEE. The CDR3 runs 15 residues. The trim removed 2 bases at V and 2 bases at J, leaving 2 bases unmatched. CDR3 protein: CASSVGQGTGNTIYF. In DNA, the CDR3 is TGTGCCAGCAGCGTCGGACAGGGGACTGGAAACACCATATATTTT.

This clonotype was found many times. The chain carries TRBV2 and TRBJ2-5; D not certain. Germline V gene lookup returns CDR1 SNHLY and CDR2 FYNNEI. Trimming left V 7 bases short and J 4 bases short, with 10 bases between. The CDR3 consists of 12 residues. CDR3 sequence: CASIGEAETQYF. The CDR3 DNA reads TGTGCCAGCATTGGGGAAGCAGAGACCCAGTACTTC.

CDR3 DNA sequence: TGTGCCAGTAGTATAGACAGCACCTATGGCTACACCTTC. It is translated as CASSIDSTYGYTF. This rearrangement joins TRBV19 to TRBJ1-2; no clear D gene. Trimming pared 0 bases from V and 4 bases from J, leaving 6 bases between. The V gene's germline CDR1 is LNHDA and CDR2 SQIVND (reference sequence). This CDR3 is 13 amino acids long.

This clonotype turned up a few times. V gene TRBV4-2 combines with J gene TRBJ2-5; no firm D call. V was clipped by 0 bases and J by 2 bases, with 10 bases between them. Germline values: CDR1 LGHNA, CDR2 YNFKEQ. This CDR3 has 15 amino acids. CDR3 DNA: TGTGCCAGCAGCCAAGAGACAACCGGGCAAGAGACCCAGTACTTC. This codes for CASSQETTGQETQYF.

J is TRBJ2-1 and V is TRBV6-1; D perhaps matches TRBD2 (5 bases). The germline V and J ends were trimmed by 7 bases and 0 bases, with 19 bases remaining between them. The CDR3 has 17 amino acids. Germline lookup yields CDR1 MNHNS and CDR2 SASEGT. For the CDR3, the DNA is TGTGCCAGCACCCTCACGGCCCTAGCTAGCTCCTACAATGAGCAGTTCTTC. Residues: CASTLTALASSYNEQFF.

This clonotype was seen ten or more times. V gene TRBV3-1 combines with J gene TRBJ2-7; the D is unclear. The CDR3 extends over 15 amino acids. The ends were cut back, 0 bases at V and 3 bases at J, with 12 bases in the middle. Germline V gene sequence: CDR1 LGHDT, CDR2 YNNKEL (reference sequence). CDR3 DNA: TGTGCCAGCAGCCAAGAGGTTAGCATGGTCTACGAGCAGTACTTC. This encodes CASSQEVSMVYEQYF.

This clonotype appeared many times. The V call is TRBV28, the J call TRBJ2-2; 10 bases map to TRBD2. V gave up 6 bases and J gave up 0 bases; unmatched junction bases: 7. CDR3 size: 17 residues. Germline V gives CDR1 MDHEN, CDR2 SYDVKM. The CDR3 DNA is TGTGCCAGCAGCCTCAGCGGGAGGGCCGCGAACACCGGGGAGCTGTTTTTT. Protein: CASSLSGRAANTGELFF.

The J gene is TRBJ2-2, the V gene TRBV20-1; TRBD2 matches 7 bases. The CDR3 sequence is 15 residues long. Losses at the gene ends were 3 bases for V and 5 bases for J; bases not matched to a gene: 9. Germline V CDR1 and CDR2: DFQATT, SNEGSKA (reference sequence). The CDR3, as DNA: TGCAGTGCTAGGCCCCTAGCGGAGTTAACCGGGGAGCTGTTTTTT. Protein sequence: CSARPLAELTGELFF.

In its sample, this clonotype was seen once. A clone one base away is much larger, so this may be a read error. The J gene is TRBJ2-5, the V gene TRBV15, with a weak D call TRBD2 (5 bases). The CDR3 sequence is 20 residues long. V lost 0 bases and J lost 1, with 24 bases in between. Germline loops: CDR1 LNHNV, CDR2 YYDKDF (reference sequence). The DNA of the CDR3 is TGTGCCACCAGCAGAGATGCTCCTCGGTTGATCGGGAACCGCCAAGAGACCCAGTACTTC. It translates to CATSRDAPRLIGNRQETQYF. The complete variable domain, with remaining parts taken from reference TRBV15 and TRBJ2-5, reads DAMVIQNPRYQVTQFGKPVTLSCSQTLNHNVMYWYQQKSSQAPKLLFHYYDKDFNNEADTPDNFQSRRPNTSFCFLDIRSPGLGDTAMYLCATSRDAPRLIGNRQETQYFGPGTRLLVL.

This clonotype was picked up many times. V gene TRBV6-2 or TRBV6-3 combines with J gene TRBJ1-5, with D possibly TRBD1 on 5 matching bases. CDR3 length equals 14 residues. The V gene's germline CDR1 is MNHEY and CDR2 SVGEGT. Trimming removed 2 bases from V and 4 bases from J, with 9 bases in between. CDR3 nucleotides: TGTGCCAGCAGTTACGTCGGGGGAAATCAGCCCCAGCATTTT. This codes for CASSYVGGNQPQHF.

This clonotype was seen more than once but under ten times. The V call is TRBV27, the J call TRBJ2-7; no reliable D call. The CDR3 loop spans 15 amino acids. Germline V gene lookup returns CDR1 MNHEY and CDR2 SMNVEV (reference sequence). The V end was cut by 3 bases, the J end by 0 bases, with 12 bases between. This chain's CDR3 is CASSFVGPGSYEQYF. CDR3 nucleotides: TGTGCCAGCAGTTTTGTAGGGCCTGGCTCCTACGAGCAGTACTTC.

The CDR3 region has the DNA TGTGCCAGCACTCGAGCTAGGGGTACGCAGTATTTT. Its protein is CASTRARGTQYF. The chain combines TRBV2 with TRBJ2-3, with D maybe TRBD1 (5 bases). Trimming took off 7 bases at V and 8 bases at J, with 13 bases between the two ends. Germline V gene data show CDR1 as SNHLY and CDR2 as FYNNEI. The CDR3 is 12 residues long.

This clonotype was counted ten times or more. The rearrangement links TRBV28 to TRBJ2-7; 8 nucleotides align to TRBD2. This CDR3 has 16 residues. J lost 3 bases, V lost 3 bases, and 10 bases had no gene match. CDR1 is MDHEN and CDR2 is SYDVKM in the germline V gene. CDR3 nucleotides: TGTGCCAGCAGTTTTCCCCCGACTAGCGCCAGCTACGAGCAGTACTTC. The encoded protein is CASSFPPTSASYEQYF.

This clonotype was counted at least ten times. The chain recombines TRBV3-1 with TRBJ2-2; D is unresolved. The V and J ends lost 4 bases and 3 bases respectively, with 9 bases between them. The CDR3 runs 14 residues. Looked up from germline, CDR1 is LGHDT and CDR2 is YNNKEL (reference sequence). In nucleotides, the CDR3 is TGTGCCAGCAGCCGGAGTTCACACACCGGGGAGCTGTTTTTT. Translating it yields CASSRSSHTGELFF.

This clonotype has ten or more counts. J is TRBJ2-1 and V is TRBV27; 8 bases match TRBD2. CDR3 length: 18 residues. The germline gives CDR1 MNHEY, CDR2 SMNVEV (reference sequence). Trimming at V came to 3 bases and at J to 7 bases, leaving 17 bases not matched to a gene. CDR3 protein: CASSFRGASKREWNEQFF. The CDR3 DNA reads as TGTGCCAGCAGTTTTCGGGGGGCCTCAAAGCGGGAGTGGAATGAGCAGTTCTTC.

V and J are TRBV7-9 and TRBJ1-1; D might be TRBD1 (6 bases). There are 14 residues in the CDR3. CDR1 is SEHNR, CDR2 FQNEAQ, per germline (reference sequence). V was shortened by 11 bases and J by 4 bases, with 20 bases between the two germline ends. Here the CDR3 DNA reads TGTGCCGGAAAGAGGGGGTCGGGGGGCACTGAAGCTTTCTTT. This sequence encodes CAGKRGSGGTEAFF.